The rows below give T cell receptor beta chains drawn from one sample of a study of post-analysis software for immune sequencing data. Using its own MiXCR run on the PCR reads, TCRdb lists one record per CDR3 protein. The profile covers hundreds of thousands of distinct CDR3 sequences, with approximately 30% appearing a single time and about 0.5% taken by the ten largest. What was sequenced was blood. These receptors all come from a girl between 10 and 17 years old with multiple sclerosis. Each CDR3 is given with its conserved first and last residue. D genes are given only for firm matches. For some rows the clone size is stated as once, few or many, or as a class when expanded; others skip it.

clone_size: .
d_call: .
v_call: TRBV20-1
j_call: TRBJ1-5
cdr3_nt: TGCAGTGTCTCTAGGGGTAATCAGCCCCAGCATTTT
cdr3_aa: CSVSRGNQPQHF

clone_size: .
d_call: TRBD2
v_call: TRBV20-1
j_call: TRBJ2-1
cdr3_nt: TGCAGCCTTTGGGCTAGCGGGGGGTATGAGCAGTTCTTC
cdr3_aa: CSLWASGGYEQFF

clone_size: .
d_call: .
v_call: TRBV29-1
j_call: TRBJ1-5
cdr3_nt: TGCAGCGTTGGGGACCGAGGACATCAGCCCCAGCATTTT
cdr3_aa: CSVGDRGHQPQHF

clone_size: few
d_call: TRBD1
v_call: TRBV5-1
j_call: TRBJ2-5
cdr3_nt: TGCGCCAGCAGCTGGGAGACAGGGTTAGAGACCCAGTACTTC
cdr3_aa: CASSWETGLETQYF

clone_size: few
d_call: .
v_call: TRBV7-2
j_call: TRBJ2-1
cdr3_nt: TGTGCCAGCAGCACCCGCCGACTAGTCGGAAGCTCCTACAATGAGCAGTTCTTC
cdr3_aa: CASSTRRLVGSSYNEQFF

clone_size: few
d_call: TRBD1
v_call: TRBV20-1
j_call: TRBJ2-1
cdr3_nt: TGCAGTGCCAGGAGACAGGGACCCTACAATGAGCAGTTCTTC
cdr3_aa: CSARRQGPYNEQFF

clone_size: few
d_call: TRBD1
v_call: TRBV29-1
j_call: TRBJ2-7
cdr3_nt: TGCAGCGTTCTCCCGGGACAGGGCTACGAGCAGTACTTC
cdr3_aa: CSVLPGQGYEQYF

clone_size: .
d_call: TRBD1
v_call: TRBV7-2
j_call: TRBJ2-5
cdr3_nt: TGTGCCAGCAGCTTAGACCACAGGGGGCCCCAAGAGACCCAGTACTTC
cdr3_aa: CASSLDHRGPQETQYF

clone_size: .
d_call: .
v_call: TRBV5-6
j_call: TRBJ1-2
cdr3_nt: TGTGCCAGCGAAGTAATCGACAGACCCGGCGACACCTTC
cdr3_aa: CASEVIDRPGDTF

clone_size: few
d_call: .
v_call: TRBV18
j_call: TRBJ2-3
cdr3_nt: TGTGCCAGCTCACCACGGACAGTCCCTTACCCCACAGATACGCAGTATTTT
cdr3_aa: CASSPRTVPYPTDTQYF

clone_size: few
d_call: TRBD2
v_call: TRBV20-1
j_call: TRBJ2-5
cdr3_nt: TGCAGTGCTAGGTGGACTAGCGGGGATAGGGAGACCCAGTACTTC
cdr3_aa: CSARWTSGDRETQYF

clone_size: .
d_call: .
v_call: TRBV3-1
j_call: TRBJ2-5
cdr3_nt: TGTGCCAGCAGCCAAGGGGCTTTTACGGGACGGGAGACCCAGTACTTC
cdr3_aa: CASSQGAFTGRETQYF

clone_size: .
d_call: TRBD2
v_call: TRBV11-2
j_call: TRBJ2-7
cdr3_nt: TGTGCCAGCAGCCCAGCGGGAGTCCACGAGCAGTACTTC
cdr3_aa: CASSPAGVHEQYF

clone_size: few
d_call: TRBD1
v_call: TRBV6-1
j_call: TRBJ2-5
cdr3_nt: TGTGCCAGCGGCCAAAGGGGGCCTCGGGAGACCCAGTACTTC
cdr3_aa: CASGQRGPRETQYF

clone_size: once
d_call: .
v_call: TRBV7-8
j_call: TRBJ1-2
cdr3_nt: TGTACCAGCAGCTTAGCGATCGAGGGATCCTACACCTTC
cdr3_aa: CTSSLAIEGSYTF

clone_size: .
d_call: .
v_call: TRBV20-1
j_call: TRBJ1-6
cdr3_nt: TGCAGTGCTAGTAGAGGGGACTTCGTGAATTCACCCCTCCACTTT
cdr3_aa: CSASRGDFVNSPLHF

clone_size: few
d_call: .
v_call: TRBV28
j_call: TRBJ2-1
cdr3_nt: TGTGCCAGCAGTTTAGGTGGGCGAGGGGGGTACAATGAGCAGTTCTTC
cdr3_aa: CASSLGGRGGYNEQFF

clone_size: .
d_call: .
v_call: TRBV7-8
j_call: TRBJ2-3
cdr3_nt: TGTGCCAGCAGCTTAGAACAGCGAATCACAGATACGCAGTATTTT
cdr3_aa: CASSLEQRITDTQYF

clone_size: few
d_call: TRBD2
v_call: TRBV9
j_call: TRBJ2-3
cdr3_nt: TGTGCCAGCAGCGTAGGCCGAAGCGGGAAGACTAGTCGGCCAGATACGCAGTATTTT
cdr3_aa: CASSVGRSGKTSRPDTQYF

clone_size: few
d_call: TRBD2
v_call: TRBV12-5
j_call: TRBJ2-5
cdr3_nt: TGTGCTAGTGGTCTAGCGGGAGGCCTCGTGAATGAGCAGTACTTC
cdr3_aa: CASGLAGGLVNEQYF

clone_size: once
d_call: .
v_call: TRBV7-2
j_call: TRBJ2-3
cdr3_nt: TGTGCCAGCAGCTCACAGCTCCGGTTCACAGATACGCAGTATTTT
cdr3_aa: CASSSQLRFTDTQYF

clone_size: few
d_call: TRBD2
v_call: TRBV5-1
j_call: TRBJ2-1
cdr3_nt: TGCGCCAGCAGCTTGGATGGGACTAGCGGTAACAATGAGCAGTTCTTC
cdr3_aa: CASSLDGTSGNNEQFF

clone_size: .
d_call: .
v_call: TRBV6-1
j_call: TRBJ2-7
cdr3_nt: TGTGCCGGCAGTCCGTCCTACGAGCAGTACTTC
cdr3_aa: CAGSPSYEQYF

clone_size: once
d_call: .
v_call: TRBV7-6
j_call: TRBJ1-1
cdr3_nt: TGTGCCAGCAGCTTAGGCCCACCGGGACTCGCGAACACTGAAGCTTTCTTT
cdr3_aa: CASSLGPPGLANTEAFF

clone_size: many
d_call: .
v_call: TRBV6-4
j_call: TRBJ1-5
cdr3_nt: TGTGCCAGCAGTGTAGGGGTCAATCAGCCCCAGCATTTT
cdr3_aa: CASSVGVNQPQHF

clone_size: few
d_call: .
v_call: TRBV20-1
j_call: TRBJ2-7
cdr3_nt: TGCAGTGCTAGATCCGAGAGCATCTCCTACGAGCAGTACTTC
cdr3_aa: CSARSESISYEQYF

clone_size: few
d_call: .
v_call: TRBV29-1
j_call: TRBJ1-1
cdr3_nt: TGCAGCGTTCCCGAAGGAGGTCTGAGAGCTTTCTTT
cdr3_aa: CSVPEGGLRAFF

clone_size: .
d_call: TRBD2
v_call: TRBV3-1
j_call: TRBJ2-1
cdr3_nt: TGTGCCAGCAGCCAAGACACTAGCGGGAGGGCCGTGTACAATGAGCAGTTCTTC
cdr3_aa: CASSQDTSGRAVYNEQFF

clone_size: few
d_call: .
v_call: TRBV6-2/TRBV6-3
j_call: TRBJ1-6
cdr3_nt: TGTGCCAGCAGTCCACAGGGATTCATGTCACCCCTCCACTTT
cdr3_aa: CASSPQGFMSPLHF